This T cell receptor (beta chain) was identified in a study of blood T cell repertoires in COVID-19. Overall study: T cells, B-cell-depleted T cells, or PBMCs provided the cDNA or gDNA that served as material.

The V and J ends lost 5 bases and 7 bases, in that order; junction bases with no gene match: 7. The CDR3 length is 15 residues. Germline CDR1 is LNHNV and CDR2 is YYDKDF (reference sequence). Per the original data handling: Nucleated cell counts were estimated from reference gene primer amplification. The protocol was immunoSEQ multiplex PCR, while the TCRdb copy is restricted to in-frame clones and leaves out a portion. The D gene and trimming were derived from the DNA, and the V and J assignments and clone size from that table. Of 200,000 to 250,000 clones listed, 85% to 90% are singletons. The receptor was isolated from a man aged 25 to 40 who had recovered from COVID-19. The chain has TRBV15 and TRBJ1-5; TRBD1 matches at 11 bases. Sequenced input: PBMCs or T cells enriched from blood (not recorded which). The CDR3 nucleotides are TGTGCCACCAGCGGAGGACAGGGGGCTTCACAGCCCCAGCATTTT. Translating it yields CATSGGQGASQPQHF.